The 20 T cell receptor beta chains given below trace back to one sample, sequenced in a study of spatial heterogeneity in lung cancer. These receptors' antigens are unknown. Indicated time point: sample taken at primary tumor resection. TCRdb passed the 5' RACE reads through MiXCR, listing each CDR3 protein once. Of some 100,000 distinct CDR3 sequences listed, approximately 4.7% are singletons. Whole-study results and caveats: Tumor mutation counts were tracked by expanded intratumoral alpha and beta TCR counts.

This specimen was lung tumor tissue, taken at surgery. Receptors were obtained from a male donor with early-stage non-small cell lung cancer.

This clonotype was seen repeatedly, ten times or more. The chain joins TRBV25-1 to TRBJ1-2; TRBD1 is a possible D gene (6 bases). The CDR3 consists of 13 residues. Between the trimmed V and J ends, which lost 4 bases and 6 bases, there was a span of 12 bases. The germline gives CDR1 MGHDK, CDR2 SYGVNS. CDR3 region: CASSGTGRHGYTF. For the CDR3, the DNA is TGTGCCAGCAGTGGTACAGGGAGGCATGGCTACACCTTC.

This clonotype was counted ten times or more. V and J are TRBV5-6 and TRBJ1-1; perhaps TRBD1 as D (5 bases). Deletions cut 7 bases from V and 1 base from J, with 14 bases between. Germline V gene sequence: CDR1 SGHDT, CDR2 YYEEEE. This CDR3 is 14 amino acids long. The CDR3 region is CASQPGRRNTEAFF. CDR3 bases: TGTGCCAGCCAACCGGGACGGAGGAACACTGAAGCTTTCTTT.

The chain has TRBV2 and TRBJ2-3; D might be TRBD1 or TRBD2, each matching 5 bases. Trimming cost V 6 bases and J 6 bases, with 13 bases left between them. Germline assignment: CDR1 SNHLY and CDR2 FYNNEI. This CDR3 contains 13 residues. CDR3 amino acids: CASSVGARDTQYF. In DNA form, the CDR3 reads TGTGCCAGCAGCGTCGGGGCGCGGGATACGCAGTATTTT.

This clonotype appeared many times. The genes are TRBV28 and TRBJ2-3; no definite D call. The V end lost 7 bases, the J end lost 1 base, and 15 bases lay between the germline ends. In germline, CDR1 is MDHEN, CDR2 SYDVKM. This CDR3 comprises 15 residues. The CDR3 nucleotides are TGTGCCAGCACCCCGCCCGACGAGGGCACAGATACGCAGTATTTT. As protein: CASTPPDEGTDTQYF.

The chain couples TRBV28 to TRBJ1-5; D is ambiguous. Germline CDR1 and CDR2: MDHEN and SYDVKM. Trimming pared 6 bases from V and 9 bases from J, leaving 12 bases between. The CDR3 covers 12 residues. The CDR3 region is CASSPPRGPQHF. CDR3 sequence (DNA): TGTGCCAGCAGCCCACCCCGGGGGCCCCAGCATTTT.

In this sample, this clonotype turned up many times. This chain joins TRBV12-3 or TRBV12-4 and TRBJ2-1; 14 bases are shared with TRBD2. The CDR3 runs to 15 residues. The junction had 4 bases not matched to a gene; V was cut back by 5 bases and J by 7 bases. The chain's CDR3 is CASSPGTSGSNEQFF. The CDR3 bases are TGTGCCAGCAGTCCGGGGACTAGCGGGAGTAATGAGCAGTTCTTC.

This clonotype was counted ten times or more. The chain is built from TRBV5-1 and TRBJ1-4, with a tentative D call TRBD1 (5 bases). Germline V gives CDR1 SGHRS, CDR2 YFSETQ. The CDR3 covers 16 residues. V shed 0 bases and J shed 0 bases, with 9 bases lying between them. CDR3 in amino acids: CASSLALGATNEKLFF. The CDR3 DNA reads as TGCGCCAGCAGCTTGGCCTTAGGGGCAACTAATGAAAAACTGTTTTTT.

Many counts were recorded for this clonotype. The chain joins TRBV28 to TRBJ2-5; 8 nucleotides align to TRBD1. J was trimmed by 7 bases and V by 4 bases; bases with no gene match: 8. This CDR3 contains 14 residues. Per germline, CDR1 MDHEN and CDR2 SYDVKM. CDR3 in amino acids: CASSSRDRRWTQYF. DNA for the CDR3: TGTGCCAGCAGTTCCCGGGACAGGCGATGGACCCAGTACTTC.

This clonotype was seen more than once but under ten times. CDR3 amino acids: CASGTRSEQYF. DNA for the CDR3: TGTGCCAGCGGTACTCGATCCGAGCAGTACTTC. The V call is TRBV12-3 or TRBV12-4, the J call TRBJ2-7; D unclear. The length of the CDR3 is 11 residues. V was shortened by 8 bases and J by 6 bases, with 11 bases between the two germline ends.

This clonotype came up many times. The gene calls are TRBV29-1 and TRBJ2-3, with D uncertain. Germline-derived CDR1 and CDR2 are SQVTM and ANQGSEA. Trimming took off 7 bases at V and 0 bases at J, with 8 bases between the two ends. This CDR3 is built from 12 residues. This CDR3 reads CSGRWSTDTQYF. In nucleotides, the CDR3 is TGCAGCGGCCGTTGGAGCACAGATACGCAGTATTTT.

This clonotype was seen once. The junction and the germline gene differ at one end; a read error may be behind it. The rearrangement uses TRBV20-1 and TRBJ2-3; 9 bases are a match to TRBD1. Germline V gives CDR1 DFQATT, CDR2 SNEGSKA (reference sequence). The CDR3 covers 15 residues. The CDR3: CSASPGTGSTDTLYF. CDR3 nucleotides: TGCAGTGCTAGCCCCGGGACAGGGAGCACAGATACGCTGTATTTT.

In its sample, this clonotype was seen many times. The CDR3 is CASSEPRTTSGLGTDTQYF. Written as DNA, the CDR3 is TGTGCCAGCAGTGAACCCCGGACTACTAGTGGGCTTGGCACAGATACGCAGTATTTT. The V call is TRBV2, the J call TRBJ2-3; possible D gene TRBD2, 6 bases. The CDR3 spans 19 residues. In germline, CDR1 is SNHLY, CDR2 FYNNEI. Trimming removed 2 bases from V and 1 base from J, with 22 bases in between.

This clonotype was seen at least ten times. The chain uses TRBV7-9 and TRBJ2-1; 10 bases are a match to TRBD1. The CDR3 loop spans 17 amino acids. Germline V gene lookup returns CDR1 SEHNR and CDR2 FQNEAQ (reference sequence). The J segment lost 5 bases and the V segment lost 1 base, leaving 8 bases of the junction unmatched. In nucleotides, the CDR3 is TGTGCCAGCAGCTTAGGGTCTGGGACAGGGGTCCACAATGAGCAGTTCTTC. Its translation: CASSLGSGTGVHNEQFF.

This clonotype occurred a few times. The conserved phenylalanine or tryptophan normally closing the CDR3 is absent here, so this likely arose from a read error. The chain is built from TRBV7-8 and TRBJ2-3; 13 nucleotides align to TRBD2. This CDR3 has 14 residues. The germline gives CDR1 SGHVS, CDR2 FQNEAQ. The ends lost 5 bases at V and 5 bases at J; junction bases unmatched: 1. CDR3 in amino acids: CASSRTSGGDTQYL. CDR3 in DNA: TGTGCCAGCAGCCGGACTAGCGGGGGAGATACGCAGTATCTT.

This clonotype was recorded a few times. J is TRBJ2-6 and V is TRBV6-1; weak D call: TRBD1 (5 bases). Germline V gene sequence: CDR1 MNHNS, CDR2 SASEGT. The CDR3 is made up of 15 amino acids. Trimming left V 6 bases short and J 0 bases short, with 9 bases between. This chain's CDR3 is CASRKDSSGANVLTF. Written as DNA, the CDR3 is TGTGCCAGCAGGAAAGACAGCTCTGGGGCCAACGTCCTGACTTTC.

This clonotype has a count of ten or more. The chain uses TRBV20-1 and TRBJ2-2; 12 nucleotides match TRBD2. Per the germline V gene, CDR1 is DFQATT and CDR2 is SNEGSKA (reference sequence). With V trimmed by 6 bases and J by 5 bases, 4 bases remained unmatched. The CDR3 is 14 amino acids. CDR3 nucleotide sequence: TGCAGTGCCCTAGCGGGAGGGCGTACCGGGGAGCTGTTTTTT. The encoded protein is CSALAGGRTGELFF.

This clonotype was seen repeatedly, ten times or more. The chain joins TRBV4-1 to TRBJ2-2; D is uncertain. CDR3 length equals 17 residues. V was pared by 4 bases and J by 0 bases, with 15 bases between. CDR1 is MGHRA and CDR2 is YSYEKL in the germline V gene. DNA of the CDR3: TGCGCCAGCAGCCCCGGTCCGGCAGGAGCGAACACCGGGGAGCTGTTTTTT. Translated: CASSPGPAGANTGELFF.

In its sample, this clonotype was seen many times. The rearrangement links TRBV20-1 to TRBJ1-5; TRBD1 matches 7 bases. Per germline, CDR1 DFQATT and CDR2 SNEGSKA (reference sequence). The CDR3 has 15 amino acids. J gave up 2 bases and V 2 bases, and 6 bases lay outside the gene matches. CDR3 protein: CSARKNTGGNQPQHF. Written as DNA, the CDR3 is TGCAGTGCTAGAAAAAACACAGGGGGCAATCAGCCCCAGCATTTT.

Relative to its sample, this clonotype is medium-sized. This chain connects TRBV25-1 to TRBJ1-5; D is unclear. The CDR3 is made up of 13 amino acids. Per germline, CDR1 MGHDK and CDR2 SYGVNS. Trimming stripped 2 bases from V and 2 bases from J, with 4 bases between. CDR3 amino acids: CASSEVGNQPQHF. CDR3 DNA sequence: TGTGCCAGCAGTGAAGTGGGCAATCAGCCCCAGCATTTT.

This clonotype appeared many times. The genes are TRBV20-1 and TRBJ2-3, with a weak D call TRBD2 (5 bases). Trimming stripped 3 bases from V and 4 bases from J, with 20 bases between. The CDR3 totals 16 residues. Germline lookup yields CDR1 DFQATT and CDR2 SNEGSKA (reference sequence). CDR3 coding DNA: TGCAGTGCTAGGGACCTCCCCCGGGGAGTTTCAGATACGCAGTATTTT. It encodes CSARDLPRGVSDTQYF.